This T cell receptor (beta chain) is from a study of blood T cell repertoires in COVID-19. The overall study: Whether acute or convalescent, the COVID-19 samples came from the United States, Italy and Spain. The cDNA or gDNA used as material had been derived from T cells, B-cell-depleted T cells, or PBMCs.

In the authors' workflow: Quantification of nucleated cells was approximated via reference gene primer amplification. Clones were read by immunoSEQ multiplex PCR, and TCRdb kept only the in-frame ones, dropping some. Clonal size and the V and J genes are those of that table, whereas D and trimming came from the DNA. The sample lists roughly 120,000 clones, about three quarters occurring once. V was trimmed by 5 bases and J by 5 bases, leaving 13 bases between them. Germline V gene lookup returns CDR1 MNHEY and CDR2 SVGAGI. The CDR3 runs to 14 residues. This TCR was sampled from a man in his 70s with acute or convalescent COVID-19. The sequenced material came from peripheral blood. The genes are TRBV6-5 and TRBJ1-5; D not resolved. CDR3 in DNA: TGTGCCAGCAGTCGCGGGTCAACTTATCAGCCCCAGCATTTT. Amino acid sequence: CASSRGSTYQPQHF.